This entry lists 18 T cell receptor beta chains sequenced from one sample in a study of T cell responses to AZD1222 COVID-19 vaccine. Only in-frame clones appear in the TCRdb table, and some are missing; sequencing was by immunoSEQ multiplex PCR. The repertoire holds roughly 150,000 clones, with more than 75% as singletons. Material: peripheral blood, obtained on day 0 of AZD1222 vaccination. These receptors originate from an adult in good health.

The V call is TRBV28, the J call TRBJ2-7, with 7 bases fitting TRBD1. The V gene's germline CDR1 is MDHEN and CDR2 SYDVKM. The CDR3 spans 14 residues. J lost 0 bases, V lost 6 bases, and 5 bases had no gene match. CDR3 in amino acids: CASRQTGYSYEQYF. For the CDR3, the DNA is TGTGCCAGCAGGCAGACAGGGTACTCCTACGAGCAGTACTTC.

The table lists this clone with a count of one. The gene calls are TRBV28 and TRBJ1-2, with a possible D match to TRBD1 (5 bases). The CDR3 length is 13 residues. V lost 6 bases, J lost 0 bases, and 8 bases lay in between. Per germline, CDR1 MDHEN and CDR2 SYDVKM. The CDR3, as DNA: TGTGCCAGCAGGGGGACCACTAACTATGGCTACACCTTC. Protein: CASRGTTNYGYTF.

The chain carries TRBV3-1 (or the pseudogene TRBV3-2) and TRBJ2-1; D is unclear. The V gene's germline CDR1 is LGHDT and CDR2 YNNKEL (reference sequence). CDR3 length equals 13 residues. V was clipped by 2 bases and J by 9 bases, with 11 bases between them. This chain's CDR3 is CASSQMLESEQFF. As DNA, the CDR3 is TGTGCCAGCAGCCAAATGCTAGAGAGTGAGCAGTTCTTC.

The CDR3 loop is CASVGGFEGYTF. CDR3 sequence (DNA): TGTGCCAGCGTGGGGGGATTTGAGGGCTACACCTTC. The chain links TRBV19 to TRBJ1-2, with a tentative D call TRBD1 (5 bases). Trimming took off 9 bases at V and 8 bases at J, with 16 bases between the two ends. The CDR3 is 12 amino acids. The germline V gene encodes CDR1 LNHDA and CDR2 SQIVND (reference sequence).

This chain uses TRBV27 with TRBJ1-2; a possible D gene is TRBD1 (6 bases). V lost 5 bases, J lost 0 bases, and 19 bases lay in between. The CDR3 totals 17 residues. CDR1 and CDR2 (germline): MNHEY, SMNVEV (reference sequence). CDR3 nucleotide sequence: TGTGCCAGCAGTCCAGCACAGGGAGACCCTACTAACTATGGCTACACCTTC. This gives the protein CASSPAQGDPTNYGYTF.

This chain joins TRBV28 and TRBJ2-7, with D uncertain. Looked up from germline, CDR1 is MDHEN and CDR2 is SYDVKM. The CDR3 runs 15 residues. V lost 3 bases to trimming and J lost 2 bases, with 14 bases between them. The chain's CDR3 is CASSLSSGAPYEQYF. CDR3 bases: TGTGCCAGCAGTTTGTCTTCGGGTGCGCCCTACGAGCAGTACTTC.

The rearrangement uses TRBV30 and TRBJ2-6; D could derive from TRBD1 or TRBD2 (5 bases each). V was clipped by 3 bases and J by 9 bases, with 18 bases between them. This CDR3 spans 15 amino acids. CDR1 is GTSNPN and CDR2 is SVGIG in the germline V gene (reference sequence). The CDR3 here is CAWSFVVGEGNVLTF. In DNA form, the CDR3 reads TGTGCCTGGAGCTTTGTAGTGGGGGAAGGCAACGTCCTGACTTTC. The whole variable domain, filled in from reference TRBV30 and TRBJ2-6, reads SQTIHQWPATLVQPVGSPLSLECTVEGTSNPNLYWYRQAAGRGLQLLFYSVGIGQISSEVPQNLSASRPQDRQFILSSKKLLLSDSGFYLCAWSFVVGEGNVLTFGAGSRLTVL.

V usage is TRBV2 and J usage is TRBJ2-1, with a weak D call TRBD2 (7 bases). The germline gives CDR1 SNHLY, CDR2 FYNNEI. Deletions cut 5 bases from V and 8 bases from J, with 16 bases between. The CDR3 extends over 14 amino acids. DNA for the CDR3: TGTGCCAGCAGTCCCAGGGGAGGGTGGGATGAGCAGTTCTTC. It yields the protein CASSPRGGWDEQFF.

In DNA form, the CDR3 reads TGTGCCAGCAGCAATCGGCCCCAGGGTATCCGCAATCAGCCCCAGCATTTT. Protein: CASSNRPQGIRNQPQHF. The chain combines TRBV21-1 with TRBJ1-5; TRBD1 is the table's D call and was not checked against the DNA. TRBV21-1 is listed as a pseudogene. This CDR3 has 17 residues.

This rearrangement joins TRBV27 to TRBJ1-5; D gene unclear. Deletions cut 5 bases from V and 0 bases from J, with 14 bases between. Germline CDR1 and CDR2: MNHEY and SMNVEV (reference sequence). CDR3 length: 16 residues. CDR3 sequence: CASSPKALLSNQPQHF. CDR3 DNA: TGTGCCAGCAGTCCAAAAGCACTCCTTAGCAATCAGCCCCAGCATTTT.

This clone was seen more than once but under ten times. V is TRBV7-9 and J is TRBJ2-7, with D possibly being TRBD1 (5 bases). Germline values: CDR1 SEHNR, CDR2 FQNEAQ (reference sequence). CDR3 length: 14 amino acids. Trimming stripped 3 bases from V and 2 bases from J, with 11 bases between. The CDR3, as DNA: TGTGCCAGCAGCTTGCCCAGGGAAACCTACGAGCAGTACTTC. Residues: CASSLPRETYEQYF.

The CDR3 DNA follows: TGTGCCAGCAGCCGACTAGCGGGCACCGGGCGGGGCAATGAGCAGTTCTTC. This gives the protein CASSRLAGTGRGNEQFF. This rearrangement joins TRBV9 to TRBJ2-1; 10 positions agree with TRBD2. CDR1 is SGDLS, CDR2 YYNGEE, per germline. There are 17 residues in the CDR3. V lost 4 bases to trimming and J lost 6 bases; unmatched junction nucleotides: 13.

V gene TRBV4-1 combines with J gene TRBJ1-1; no clear D gene. Trimming cost V 0 bases and J 0 bases, with 5 bases left between them. The CDR3 consists of 14 residues. Germline CDR1 reads MGHRA; CDR2 reads YSYEKL. CDR3 bases: TGCGCCAGCAGCCAAGACTGGCTGAACACTGAAGCTTTCTTT. Amino acid sequence: CASSQDWLNTEAFF.

The chain links TRBV28 to TRBJ1-5, with 10 bases matching TRBD1. The CDR3 consists of 17 residues. Unmatched junction bases numbered 10, after V lost 4 bases and J lost 4 bases. From germline, CDR1 is MDHEN and CDR2 SYDVKM. The CDR3 is CASSSYYRDRGNQPQHF. CDR3 DNA sequence: TGTGCCAGCAGTTCTTATTACCGGGACAGGGGAAATCAGCCCCAGCATTTT.

The V and J genes are TRBV4-1 and TRBJ2-7; D remains ambiguous. This CDR3 comprises 11 residues. CDR1 is MGHRA, CDR2 YSYEKL, per germline. Trimming cost V 1 base and J 5 bases, with 3 bases left between them. The CDR3, as DNA: TGCGCCAGCAGCCAAGCTAACGAGCAGTACTTC. Translation: CASSQANEQYF.

V usage is TRBV7-9 and J usage is TRBJ2-2; TRBD1 might be the D (6 bases). V gave up 7 bases and J gave up 0 bases, with 12 bases separating them. The CDR3 is made up of 15 amino acids. Germline values: CDR1 SEHNR, CDR2 FQNEAQ (reference sequence). This chain's CDR3 is CASTLRQANTGELFF. The CDR3 DNA is TGTGCCAGCACCCTAAGACAGGCGAACACCGGGGAGCTGTTTTTT.

V and J are TRBV7-9 and TRBJ1-4; D is undetermined. Trimming removed 7 bases from V and 8 bases from J, with 14 bases in between. This CDR3 has 13 residues. CDR1 SEHNR and CDR2 FQNEAQ come from the germline V gene (reference sequence). The CDR3: CASTRVLGEKLFF. The CDR3 DNA follows: TGTGCCAGCACCCGGGTCCTCGGCGAAAAACTGTTTTTT.

The rearrangement joins TRBV6-5 to TRBJ2-1; D possibly corresponds to TRBD2 (6 bases). Germline V gene sequence: CDR1 MNHEY, CDR2 SVGAGI. V lost 7 bases to trimming and J lost 3 bases, with 16 bases between them. This CDR3 is built from 15 residues. CDR3 in amino acids: CASNPAGSFYNEQFF. CDR3 DNA: TGTGCCAGCAATCCAGCGGGCTCTTTCTACAATGAGCAGTTCTTC.